This T cell receptor (beta chain) was obtained from a study of CD8 T cells in Susac syndrome. Study results and caveats: As the study acknowledged, the number of individuals who were part of its TCR sequencing and HLA analysis was relatively small.

About this clonotype: Antigen unknown.

RNA, at about 0.45 to 1 ug, was reverse transcribed with random hexamers. An immunoSEQ multiplex PCR generated amplified TCR beta CDR3 products spanning 54 Vbeta and 13 Jbeta. MiXCR, run by TCRdb on the immunoSEQ multiplex PCR reads, gives a single entry per CDR3 protein. The data hold roughly 110,000 distinct CDR3 sequences, with roughly 90% observed a single time. The sequenced sample was CD8+ T cells from PBMCs. The receptor was derived from a human donor in good health.

In nucleotides, the CDR3 is TGTGCCAGCAGCCCCGTTAAGGGGTCTGGGTCTGGAAACACCATATATTTT. Its translation is CASSPVKGSGSGNTIYF. V is TRBV7-2 and J is TRBJ1-3; possibly TRBD1 for D (5 bases). CDR3 length equals 17 residues. Trimming cost V 5 bases and J 1 base, with 18 bases left between them. Germline lookup yields CDR1 SGHTA and CDR2 FQGNSA. The variable domain in full, with the rest retrieved from reference TRBV7-2 and TRBJ1-3, is GAGVSQSPSNKVTEKGKDVELRCDPISGHTALYWYRQSLGQGLEFLIYFQGNSAPDKSGLPSDRFSAERTGGSVSTLTIQRTQQEDSAVYLCASSPVKGSGSGNTIYFGEGSWLTVV.